The TCR beta chain described here comes from a study of blood T cells in healthy people across ages. As for the study in general: Per two T cells, template switching captured roughly one barcoded beta molecule.

The CDR3 runs 17 residues. The germline gives CDR1 MNHEY, CDR2 SMNVEV (reference sequence). The V gene lost 0 bases and the J gene lost 1 base, with 13 bases spanning the gap. Primers used in a second PCR of about 7 to 11 cycles were a sample-barcoded 5' primer and a J-beta primer mix. Every cDNA molecule bore a tag from a template-switch adaptor containing 12 random nucleotides. One entry per CDR3 protein results from TCRdb running MiXCR on the 5' RACE reads. The data hold under 850,000 distinct CDR3 sequences, with about 34% observed a single time. Sequencing input: blood. This receptor was taken from a man younger than 35 in good health. The chain carries TRBV27 and TRBJ1-5; tentative D call: TRBD1 (5 bases). CDR3 coding DNA: TGTGCCAGCAGTTTATCCGCGCCGCCAGGGAGCAATCAGCCCCAGCATTTT. Amino acids: CASSLSAPPGSNQPQHF.